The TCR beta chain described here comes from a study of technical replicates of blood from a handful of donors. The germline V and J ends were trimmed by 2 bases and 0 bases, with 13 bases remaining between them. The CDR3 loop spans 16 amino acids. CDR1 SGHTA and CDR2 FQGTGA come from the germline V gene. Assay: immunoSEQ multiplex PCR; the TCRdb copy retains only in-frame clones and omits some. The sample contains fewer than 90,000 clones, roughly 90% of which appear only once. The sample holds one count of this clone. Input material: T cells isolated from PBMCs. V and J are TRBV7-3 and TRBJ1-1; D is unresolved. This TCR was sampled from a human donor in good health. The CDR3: CASSLSVGFMNTEAFF. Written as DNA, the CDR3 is TGTGCCAGCAGCTTATCTGTCGGTTTTATGAACACTGAAGCTTTCTTT.